Shown below are 21 T cell receptor beta chains from a single sample sequenced in a study of T cells in Graves' hyperthyroidism and ophthalmopathy. RNA transcripts yielded amplified TCR beta CDR3 regions. Researchers ran a first-round RT-PCR on the TCR CDR3 using the HTBI primer set. A single record per CDR3 protein comes from TCRdb applying MiXCR to the multiplex PCR reads. The sample holds more than 350,000 distinct CDR3 sequences, 13% to 15% seen once. Sequenced input: blood. These receptors came from a woman aged 55-75 years with Graves' ophthalmopathy.

Comments on this clonotype: A read error is possible here, since a much larger clone lies one base away. The CDR3 end shows no conserved phenylalanine or tryptophan, and so a read error is likely. CDR3 DNA sequence: TGTGCCAGCAGCCCGGGAGGGACTAGTTTCGAGACCCAGTACTCC. It specifies CASSPGGTSFETQYS. V gene TRBV11-2 combines with J gene TRBJ2-5, with 8 positions matching TRBD2. J was trimmed by 5 bases and V by 5 bases; bases with no gene match: 10. CDR1 and CDR2 (germline): SGHAT, FQNNGV. The CDR3 length is 15 residues.

The sample holds many counts of this clonotype. The genes are TRBV27 and TRBJ2-7; maybe TRBD1 (6 bases). The germline V gene has CDR1 MNHEY and CDR2 SMNVEV (reference sequence). V lost 6 bases, J lost 3 bases, and 21 bases lay in between. The CDR3 length is 16 residues. CDR3 sequence: CASRTTVQGEGYEQYF. CDR3 sequence (DNA): TGTGCCAGCAGAACAACAGTACAGGGAGAAGGCTACGAGCAGTACTTC.

The chain has TRBV19 and TRBJ2-7; TRBD2 aligns across 7 bases. Trimming removed 7 bases from V and 0 bases from J; junction bases left unmatched: 6. Germline CDR1 is LNHDA and CDR2 is SQIVND (reference sequence). The CDR3 has 14 residues. This CDR3 reads CASTAGESSYEQYF. The CDR3 DNA follows: TGTGCCAGTACCGCGGGGGAAAGCTCCTACGAGCAGTACTTC.

This clonotype showed up many times. The chain employs TRBV6-5 and TRBJ2-1; 8 nucleotides line up with TRBD1. The germline CDR1 and CDR2 sequences are MNHEY and SVGAGI. J gave up 7 bases and V 0 bases, and 11 bases lay outside the gene matches. The CDR3 is 17 amino acids. DNA for the CDR3: TGTGCCAGCAGTTACTCAGGACGGACAGGGTTGGCGAATGAGCAGTTCTTC. Its protein is CASSYSGRTGLANEQFF.

Worth noting for this clonotype: A much larger clone differs by one base, so this may be a read error. This chain joins TRBV11-2 and TRBJ2-2; D is ambiguous. This CDR3 region has 15 residues. Per germline, CDR1 SGHAT and CDR2 FQNNGV. Here the CDR3 DNA reads TGTGCCGGCAGCCCGGCCCGGGCCGACACCGGGGAGCTGTTTTTT. Protein sequence: CAGSPARADTGELFF.

This clonotype appeared many times. The chain recombines TRBV5-5 with TRBJ1-1; weak D call: TRBD1 (5 bases). Germline V lookup: CDR1 SGHKS, CDR2 YYEKEE (reference sequence). CDR3 length: 14 amino acids. Deletions cut 4 bases from V and 3 bases from J, with 13 bases between. The CDR3 DNA follows: TGTGCCAGCAGCCAGCAGGGAGGGGACACTGAAGCTTTCTTT. As protein: CASSQQGGDTEAFF.

This clonotype was found many times. The chain couples TRBV5-1 to TRBJ1-1; a weak D match, TRBD1 (5 bases). V dropped 0 bases and J dropped 0 bases, with 12 bases sitting between them. Germline-derived CDR1 and CDR2 are SGHRS and YFSETQ. The CDR3 consists of 16 residues. CDR3 sequence reads: CASSLDGAGMNTEAFF. Written as DNA, the CDR3 is TGCGCCAGCAGCTTGGATGGGGCAGGGATGAACACTGAAGCTTTCTTT.

The CDR3 coding sequence is TGTGCCAGCAGCCCCTGGACTAGCGGGAGGGCTAATGAGCAGTTCTTC. It yields the protein CASSPWTSGRANEQFF. The chain combines TRBV11-2 with TRBJ2-1; 15 bases line up with TRBD2. Germline V gene lookup returns CDR1 SGHAT and CDR2 FQNNGV. J lost 7 bases, V lost 5 bases, and 6 bases had no gene match. This CDR3 is built from 16 residues.

The rearrangement links TRBV28 to TRBJ2-5; 10 nucleotides align to TRBD1. From germline, CDR1 is MDHEN and CDR2 SYDVKM. The CDR3 covers 16 residues. The V and J ends lost 4 bases and 6 bases, in that order; junction bases with no gene match: 11. CDR3 sequence (DNA): TGTGCCAGCAGTTCCCGACAGGGGGCGAGGAGAAAGACCCAGTACTTC. It translates to CASSSRQGARRKTQYF.

This clonotype was detected ten times or more. The chain has TRBV18 and TRBJ2-1; D uncertain. Trimming took off 2 bases at V and 4 bases at J, with 12 bases between the two ends. Germline CDR1 is KGHSH and CDR2 is LQKENI. The CDR3 contains 15 residues. CDR3: CASSPVSAKYNEQFF. For the CDR3, the DNA is TGTGCCAGCTCACCAGTCTCGGCTAAATACAATGAGCAGTTCTTC.

This clonotype showed up many times. V gene TRBV9 combines with J gene TRBJ1-3; 8 positions match TRBD1. Germline CDR1 and CDR2: SGDLS and YYNGEE. V lost 3 bases, J lost 2 bases, and 7 bases stayed unmatched. This CDR3 has 16 residues. The CDR3 DNA is TGTGCCAGCAGCGCTGGACAGGGAGGTACTGGAAACACCATATATTTT. It codes for CASSAGQGGTGNTIYF.

This clonotype was counted at least ten times. The genes are TRBV7-8 and TRBJ2-1; 11 bases map to TRBD2. V gave up 8 bases and J gave up 9 bases; unmatched junction bases: 9. This CDR3 comprises 14 residues. Germline CDR1 and CDR2: SGHVS and FQNEAQ. The CDR3 nucleotides are TGTGCCAGCGCGCCTAGCGGGAGGCGGGTTGAGCAGTTCTTC. Protein product: CASAPSGRRVEQFF.

This clonotype was recorded many times. CDR3 DNA: TGTGCCAGCATCGGCCGACTAGCGGGAGCAGGGGAGCAGTACTTC. This sequence encodes CASIGRLAGAGEQYF. The V gene is TRBV28, the J gene TRBJ2-7; 12 bases are shared with TRBD2. Germline loops: CDR1 MDHEN, CDR2 SYDVKM. The CDR3 contains 15 residues. V lost 7 bases and J lost 7; bases outside the gene matches: 11.

Ten or more counts support this clonotype. The rearrangement links TRBV27 to TRBJ2-2; TRBD2 matches at 9 bases. Looked up from germline, CDR1 is MNHEY and CDR2 is SMNVEV (reference sequence). This CDR3 is 16 amino acids long. The V gene end was trimmed by 4 bases and the J gene end by 4 bases; junction bases not matched to a gene: 7. CDR3 bases: TGTGCCAGCAGTTCAAGCGGGAGGCTTACCACCGGGGAGCTGTTTTTT. It yields the protein CASSSSGRLTTGELFF.

At least ten counts were recorded for this clonotype. This sequence joins TRBV5-6 and TRBJ2-7; 7 bases match TRBD2. Per germline, CDR1 SGHDT and CDR2 YYEEEE. Trimming at V came to 0 bases and at J to 4 bases, leaving 1 base not matched to a gene. The CDR3 length is 13 residues. The CDR3 loop is CASSLASGYEQYF. The CDR3, as DNA: TGTGCCAGCAGCTTGGCTAGCGGTTACGAGCAGTACTTC.

V gene TRBV20-1 combines with J gene TRBJ2-5, with D possibly matching TRBD2 (6 bases). The CDR3 runs 12 residues. CDR1 DFQATT and CDR2 SNEGSKA come from the germline V gene (reference sequence). Trimming took off 3 bases at V and 3 bases at J, with 8 bases between the two ends. The CDR3 DNA follows: TGCAGTGCTAGTGGGGGGAAAGAGACCCAGTACTTC. Its translation: CSASGGKETQYF.

The chain has TRBV30 and TRBJ2-7; TRBD2 is a possible D gene (5 bases). The CDR3 is 11 amino acids. V was trimmed by 1 base and J by 6 bases, leaving 7 bases between them. The germline CDR1 and CDR2 sequences are GTSNPN and SVGIG (reference sequence). This CDR3 reads CAWSGAGEQYF. In nucleotides, the CDR3 is TGTGCCTGGAGTGGGGCGGGCGAGCAGTACTTC.

Many counts were recorded for this clonotype. The CDR3 region is CASVRDSQETQYF. DNA of the CDR3: TGTGCCAGCGTCCGGGACTCTCAAGAGACCCAGTACTTC. The rearrangement uses TRBV25-1 and TRBJ2-5; maybe TRBD2 (6 bases). Germline lookup yields CDR1 MGHDK and CDR2 SYGVNS. The CDR3 is 13 residues long. Trimming removed 8 bases from V and 2 bases from J, with 12 bases in between.

The table lists this clonotype with many counts. The CDR3, as DNA: TGTGCCAGCGGGGGTTCAATGGCGAATGAGCAGTTCTTC. It is translated as CASGGSMANEQFF. The rearrangement links TRBV28 to TRBJ2-1, with D perhaps given as TRBD1 or TRBD2 (5 bases each). CDR1 is MDHEN and CDR2 is SYDVKM in the germline V gene. CDR3 length: 13 residues. Trimming cost V 8 bases and J 7 bases, with 15 bases left between them.

This clonotype is a singleton in its sample. Given a much more abundant clone one base away, this may be a read error. This chain joins TRBV28 and TRBJ2-3; 7 bases line up with TRBD1. Looked up from germline, CDR1 is MDHEN and CDR2 is SYDVKM. The J segment lost 7 bases and the V segment lost 5 bases, leaving 9 bases of the junction unmatched. This CDR3 is built from 14 residues. The CDR3 DNA sequence: TGTGCCAGCAGTAAGACAGGGTTGGGAAATACGCAGTATTTT. Residues: CASSKTGLGNTQYF. The full variable domain, in which reference TRBV28 and TRBJ2-3 provide the parts outside the CDR3, is DVKVTQSSRYLVKRTGEKVFLECVQDMDHENMFWYRQDPGLGLRLIYFSYDVKMKEKGDIPEGYSVSREKKERFSLILESASTNQTSMYLCASSKTGLGNTQYFGPGTRLTVL.

This clonotype came up many times. This chain links TRBV7-2 with TRBJ2-6; the D call may be TRBD1 or TRBD2 (6 bases each). The CDR3 length is 14 residues. Trimming stripped 2 bases from V and 8 bases from J, with 10 bases between. CDR1 and CDR2 from the germline V gene are SGHTA and FQGNSA. The CDR3 loop reads CASSLQGGSNVLTF. For the CDR3, the DNA is TGTGCCAGCAGCTTACAAGGGGGGTCCAACGTCCTGACTTTC.